The entry that follows covers one TCR beta chain sequence. Under the authors' procedure: It was from reference gene primer amplification that nucleated cell counts were estimated. Method: immunoSEQ multiplex PCR; TCRdb's copy keeps in-frame clones and lacks some. The DNA gave D and trimming, while V, J and clone size come from that table. The top ten clones hold roughly 2% of a sample with under 300,000 clones, approximately 90% of them seen once. This entry belongs to a study of blood T cell repertoires in COVID-19. Turning to the study itself: Samples of COVID-19 (acute and convalescent) were obtained from the United States, Italy and Spain. The cDNA or gDNA used as material had been derived from T cells, B-cell-depleted T cells, or PBMCs.

The source of this sequence is a woman between 40 and 50 years old who had recovered from COVID-19. Specimen: peripheral blood.

In DNA form, the CDR3 reads TGTGCCAGCAGTCTAAGACAGCCATCTACCTATGGCTACACCTTC. Its translation: CASSLRQPSTYGYTF. This chain links TRBV27 with TRBJ1-2; a weak D match, TRBD1 (5 bases). This CDR3 comprises 15 residues. Germline V gives CDR1 MNHEY, CDR2 SMNVEV (reference sequence). V lost 5 bases and J lost 4, with 17 bases in between.